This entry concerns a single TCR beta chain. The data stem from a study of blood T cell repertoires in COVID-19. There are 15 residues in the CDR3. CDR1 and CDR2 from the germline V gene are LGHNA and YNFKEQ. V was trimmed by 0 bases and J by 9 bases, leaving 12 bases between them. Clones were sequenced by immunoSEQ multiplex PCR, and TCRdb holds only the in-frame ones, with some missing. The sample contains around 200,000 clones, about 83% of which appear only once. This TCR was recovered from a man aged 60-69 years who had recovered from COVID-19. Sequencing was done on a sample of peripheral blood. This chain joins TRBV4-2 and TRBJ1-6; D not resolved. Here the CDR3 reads CASSQDPAEASPLHF. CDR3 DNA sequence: TGTGCCAGCAGCCAAGATCCGGCGGAGGCTTCACCCCTCCACTTT.